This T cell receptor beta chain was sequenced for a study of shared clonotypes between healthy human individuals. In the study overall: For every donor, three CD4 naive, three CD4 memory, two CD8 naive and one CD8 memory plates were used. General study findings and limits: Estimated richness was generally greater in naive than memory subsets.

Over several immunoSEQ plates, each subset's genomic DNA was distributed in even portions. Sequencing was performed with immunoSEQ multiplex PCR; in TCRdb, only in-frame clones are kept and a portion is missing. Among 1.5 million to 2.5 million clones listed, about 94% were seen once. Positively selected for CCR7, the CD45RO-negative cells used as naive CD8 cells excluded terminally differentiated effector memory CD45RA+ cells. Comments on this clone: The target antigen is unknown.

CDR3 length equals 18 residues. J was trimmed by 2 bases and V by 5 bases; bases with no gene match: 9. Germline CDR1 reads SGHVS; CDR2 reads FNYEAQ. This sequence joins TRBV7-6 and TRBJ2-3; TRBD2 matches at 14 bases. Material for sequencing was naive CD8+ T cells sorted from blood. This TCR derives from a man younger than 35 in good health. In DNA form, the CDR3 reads TGTGCCAGCAGCCGATACGGACTAGCGGGAGGTACCACAGATACGCAGTATTTT. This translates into CASSRYGLAGGTTDTQYF.